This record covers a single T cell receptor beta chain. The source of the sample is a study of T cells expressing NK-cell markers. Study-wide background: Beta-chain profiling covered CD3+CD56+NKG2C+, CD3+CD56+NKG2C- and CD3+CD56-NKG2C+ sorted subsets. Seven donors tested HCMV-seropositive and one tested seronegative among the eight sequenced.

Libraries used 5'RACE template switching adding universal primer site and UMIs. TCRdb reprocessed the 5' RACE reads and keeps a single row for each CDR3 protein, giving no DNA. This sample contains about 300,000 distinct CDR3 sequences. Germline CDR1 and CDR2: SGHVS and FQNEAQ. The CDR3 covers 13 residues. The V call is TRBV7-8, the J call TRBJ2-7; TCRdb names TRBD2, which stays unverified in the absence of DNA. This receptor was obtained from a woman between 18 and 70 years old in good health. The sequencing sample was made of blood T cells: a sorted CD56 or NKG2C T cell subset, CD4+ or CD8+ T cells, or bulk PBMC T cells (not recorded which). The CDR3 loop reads CASSRSGLYEQYF. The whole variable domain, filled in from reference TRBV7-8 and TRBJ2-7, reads GAGVSQSPRYKVAKRGQDVALRCDPISGHVSLFWYQQALGQGPEFLTYFQNEAQLDKSGLPSDRFFAERPEGSVSTLKIQRTQQEDSAVYLCASSRSGLYEQYFGPGTRLTVT.